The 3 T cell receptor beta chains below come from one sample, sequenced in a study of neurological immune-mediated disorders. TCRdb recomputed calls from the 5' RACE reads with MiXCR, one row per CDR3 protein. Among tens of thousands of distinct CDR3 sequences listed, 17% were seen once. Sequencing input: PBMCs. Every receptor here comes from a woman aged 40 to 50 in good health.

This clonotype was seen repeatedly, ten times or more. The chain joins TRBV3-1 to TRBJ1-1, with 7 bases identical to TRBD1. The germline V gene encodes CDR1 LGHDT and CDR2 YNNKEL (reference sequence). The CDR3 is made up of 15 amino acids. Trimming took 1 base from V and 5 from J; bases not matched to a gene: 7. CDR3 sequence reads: CASSQGDSWGTEAFF. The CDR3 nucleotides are TGTGCCAGCAGCCAAGGGGACAGCTGGGGGACTGAAGCTTTCTTT.

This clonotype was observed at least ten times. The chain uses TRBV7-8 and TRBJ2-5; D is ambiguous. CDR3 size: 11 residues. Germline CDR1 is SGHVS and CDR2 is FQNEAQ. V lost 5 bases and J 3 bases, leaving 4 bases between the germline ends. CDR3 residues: CASSAKETQYF. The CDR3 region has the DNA TGTGCCAGCAGCGCCAAAGAGACCCAGTACTTC.

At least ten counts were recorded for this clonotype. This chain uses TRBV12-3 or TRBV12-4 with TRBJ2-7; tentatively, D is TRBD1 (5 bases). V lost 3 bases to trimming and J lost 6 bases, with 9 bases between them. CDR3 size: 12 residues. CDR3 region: CASSFSQGEQYF. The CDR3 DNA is TGTGCCAGCAGTTTTTCGCAGGGCGAGCAGTACTTC.